Listed here are 19 T cell receptor beta chains from one sample, sequenced in a study of read filtering for tumor transcriptome and immune sequencing. Molecular barcoded adaptors covering alpha/delta and beta/gamma chains were used on 400 ng RNA. MiXCR, run by TCRdb on the reads, gives a single entry per CDR3 protein. The sample lists 85,000 to 100,000 distinct CDR3 sequences; roughly 21% were seen once. Sequences were obtained from a population of CD138-negative cells sorted from bone marrow. The receptors come from a donor aged 40 or over with multiple myeloma.

The J gene is TRBJ1-5, the V gene TRBV4-1, with D maybe TRBD1 (6 bases). V gave up 1 base and J gave up 1 base, with 11 bases separating them. This CDR3 spans 16 amino acids. Germline CDR1 is MGHRA and CDR2 is YSYEKL. The CDR3 DNA follows: TGCGCCAGCAGCCAAGGCGACAGGTCCAGCAATCAGCCCCAGCATTTT. It is translated as CASSQGDRSSNQPQHF.

V usage is TRBV27 and J usage is TRBJ1-2; D possibly corresponds to TRBD1 (5 bases). This CDR3 has 14 residues. V was pared by 0 bases and J by 4 bases, with 9 bases between. Per germline, CDR1 MNHEY and CDR2 SMNVEV (reference sequence). In DNA, the CDR3 is TGTGCCAGCAGTTTATCGGGGGACGCCTATGGCTACACCTTC. Protein sequence: CASSLSGDAYGYTF.

On this clonotype: A much larger clone is a single base away; this may be a read error. The V and J genes are TRBV6-5 and TRBJ1-4; D remains ambiguous. CDR1 and CDR2 (germline): MNHEY, SVGAGI. The CDR3 is made up of 14 amino acids. With 8 bases removed from V and 5 bases from J, the gap between germline ends came to 15 bases. The CDR3: CASGLRTENEKLFF. The CDR3 DNA reads as TGTGCCAGCGGTCTACGGACGGAAAATGAAAAACTGTTTTTT.

A remark on this clonotype: Just one base apart from a much larger clone, this may be a read error. This chain's CDR3 is CASSLALTETQYF. CDR3 sequence (DNA): TGTGCCAGCAGCTTGGCCCTAACTGAGACCCAGTACTTC. The genes are TRBV11-1 and TRBJ2-5; the D is unclear. Trimming took off 3 bases at V and 5 bases at J, with 10 bases between the two ends. Germline-derived CDR1 and CDR2 are SGHAT and FQDESV (reference sequence). The CDR3 consists of 13 residues.

This clonotype was observed at least ten times. The rearrangement links TRBV5-1 to TRBJ2-6; 8 bases line up with TRBD1. Germline lookup yields CDR1 SGHRS and CDR2 YFSETQ. Trimming cost V 4 bases and J 4 bases; bases outside gene matches: 7. CDR3 length: 16 amino acids. The CDR3 spells CASSNGQGRGANVLTF. In DNA form, the CDR3 reads TGCGCCAGCAGCAATGGACAGGGTCGCGGGGCCAACGTCCTGACTTTC.

Comment on this clonotype: Germline and junction disagree at one end, which may indicate a read error. The chain has TRBV4-1 and TRBJ2-3; a weak D match, TRBD1 (6 bases). Germline CDR1 MGHRA, CDR2 YSYEKL. This CDR3 region has 16 residues. This CDR3 reads CASSQPNRALTDTQCF. The CDR3 coding sequence is TGCGCCAGCAGCCAACCAAACAGGGCGCTCACAGATACGCAGTGTTTT.

Details on this clonotype: Since a much larger clone is just one base distant, this may be a read error. The chain combines TRBV28 with TRBJ2-2; possibly TRBD2 for D (5 bases). The germline CDR1 and CDR2 sequences are MDHEN and SYDVKM. The length of the CDR3 is 15 residues. DNA for the CDR3: TGTGCCAGCAGTTTATTTACGGGGAACGCCGGGGAGCTGTTTTTT. Encoded protein: CASSLFTGNAGELFF.

This chain uses TRBV29-1 with TRBJ1-2; no reliable D call. Per the germline V gene, CDR1 is SQVTM and CDR2 is ANQGSEA. This CDR3 contains 15 residues. V lost 3 bases to trimming and J lost 8 bases, with 22 bases between them. CDR3 sequence: CSVDKRGEKRGGYTF. In nucleotides, the CDR3 is TGCAGCGTTGACAAGCGGGGTGAGAAGAGAGGGGGCTACACCTTC.

This clonotype was recorded at least ten times. The chain is built from TRBV7-2 and TRBJ2-7; TRBD1 aligns across 7 bases. CDR3 length: 14 amino acids. Trimming at V came to 5 bases and at J to 2 bases, leaving 6 bases not matched to a gene. Germline V CDR1 and CDR2: SGHTA, FQGNSA. CDR3: CASSPGQITYEQYF. Written as DNA, the CDR3 is TGTGCCAGCAGCCCGGGACAGATTACCTACGAGCAGTACTTC.

The CDR3 sequence is CSVPRPYGYTF. CDR3 DNA sequence: TGCAGCGTTCCCAGACCCTATGGCTACACCTTC. The chain is built from TRBV29-1 and TRBJ1-2; D call uncertain. Germline V lookup: CDR1 SQVTM, CDR2 ANQGSEA. The V end lost 5 bases, the J end lost 4 bases, and 8 bases lay between the germline ends. The CDR3 extends over 11 amino acids. The complete variable domain, with remaining parts taken from reference TRBV29-1 and TRBJ1-2, reads SAVISQKPSRDICQRGTSLTIQCQVDSQVTMMFWYRQQPGQSLTLIATANQGSEATYESGFVIDKFPISRPNLTFSTLTVSNMSPEDSSIYLCSVPRPYGYTFGSGTRLTVV.

This clonotype was picked up many times. The genes are TRBV14 and TRBJ2-5; D remains ambiguous. This CDR3 has 13 amino acids. The V end lost 0 bases, the J end lost 6 bases, and 8 bases lay between the germline ends. Germline values: CDR1 SGHDN, CDR2 FVKESK. Here the CDR3 reads CASSQEWGKTQYF. The CDR3 nucleotides read TGTGCCAGCAGCCAAGAGTGGGGAAAGACCCAGTACTTC.

The V call is TRBV11-1, the J call TRBJ2-7; tentative D call: TRBD1 (6 bases). This CDR3 comprises 15 residues. Trimming pared 5 bases from V and 3 bases from J, leaving 17 bases between. Looked up from germline, CDR1 is SGHAT and CDR2 is FQDESV (reference sequence). CDR3 amino acids: CASSSTGTPDYEQYF. Here the CDR3 DNA reads TGTGCCAGCAGCAGCACCGGGACACCGGACTACGAGCAGTACTTC. Full variable domain (outside the CDR3, taken from reference TRBV11-1 and TRBJ2-7): EAEVAQSPRYKITEKSQAVAFWCDPISGHATLYWYRQILGQGPELLVQFQDESVVDDSQLPKDRFSAERLKGVDSTLKIQPAELGDSAMYLCASSSTGTPDYEQYFGPGTRLTVT.

The CDR3 loop reads CASSPPGENTIYF. The CDR3 DNA follows: TGTGCCAGCTCACCACCGGGTGAAAACACCATATATTTT. The V gene is TRBV18, the J gene TRBJ1-3; D is uncertain. V lost 0 bases and J 6 bases, leaving 6 bases between the germline ends. Per germline, CDR1 KGHSH and CDR2 LQKENI. The CDR3 is 13 residues long.

This clonotype was seen many times. The rearrangement uses TRBV29-1 and TRBJ2-2, with D possibly TRBD2 on 6 matching bases. Germline V CDR1 and CDR2: SQVTM, ANQGSEA. The CDR3 contains 12 residues. V was cut by 3 bases and J by 5 bases, with 7 bases left in between. The CDR3 protein is CSVEGLTGELFF. The CDR3 bases are TGCAGCGTTGAGGGACTTACCGGGGAGCTGTTTTTT.

At least ten counts were recorded for this clonotype. V usage is TRBV3-1 and J usage is TRBJ1-1; no clear D gene. V was trimmed by 5 bases and J by 1 base, leaving 8 bases between them. There are 13 residues in the CDR3. CDR1 and CDR2 (germline): LGHDT, YNNKEL (reference sequence). CDR3 in DNA: TGTGCCAGCAGCTTAGTTGGGAACACTGAAGCTTTCTTT. This translates into CASSLVGNTEAFF. Supplemented by reference TRBV3-1 and TRBJ1-1, the full variable domain reads DTAVSQTPKYLVTQMGNDKSIKCEQNLGHDTMYWYKQDSKKFLKIMFSYNNKELIINETVPNRFSPKSPDKAHLNLHINSLELGDSAVYFCASSLVGNTEAFFGQGTRLTVV.

With respect to this clonotype: The junction shows a germline mismatch at one end, possibly a read error. The chain couples TRBV7-8 to TRBJ1-5, with 7 positions matching TRBD1. CDR1 is SGHVS and CDR2 is FQNEAQ in the germline V gene. This CDR3 contains 15 residues. CDR3 in amino acids: CVSSLAGGSNQPQHF. The CDR3 nucleotides are TGTGTCAGCAGCTTAGCAGGGGGTAGCAATCAGCCCCAGCATTTT. Supplemented by reference TRBV7-8 and TRBJ1-5, the full variable domain reads GAGVSQSPRYKVAKRGQDVALRCDPISGHVSLFWYQQALGQGPEFLTYFQNEAQLDKSGLPSDRFFAERPEGSVSTLKIQRTQQEDSAVYLCVSSLAGGSNQPQHFGDGTRLSIL.

J is TRBJ2-2 and V is TRBV25-1, with 8 bases fitting TRBD2. Germline V CDR1 and CDR2: MGHDK, SYGVNS. Germline trimming cut 8 bases from V and 7 bases from J; bases unmatched to any gene: 12. This CDR3 is 15 amino acids long. CDR3 protein: CASLRGSGVIGELFF. The CDR3 nucleotides are TGTGCCAGCTTGAGGGGTAGCGGGGTGATCGGGGAGCTGTTTTTT.

J is TRBJ2-3 and V is TRBV30; either TRBD1 or TRBD2 may fit D (6 bases each). With 0 bases removed from V and 2 bases from J, the gap between germline ends came to 18 bases. This CDR3 region has 17 residues. Germline assignment: CDR1 GTSNPN and CDR2 SVGIG (reference sequence). The CDR3 sequence is CAWSVGTGASFTDTQYF. The CDR3, as DNA: TGTGCCTGGAGTGTCGGAACGGGGGCTAGCTTCACAGATACGCAGTATTTT. Full variable domain (rest looked up from reference TRBV30 and TRBJ2-3): SQTIHQWPATLVQPVGSPLSLECTVEGTSNPNLYWYRQAAGRGLQLLFYSVGIGQISSEVPQNLSASRPQDRQFILSSKKLLLSDSGFYLCAWSVGTGASFTDTQYFGPGTRLTVL.

This clonotype has a count of ten or more. The J gene is TRBJ2-3, the V gene TRBV2; D is possibly TRBD2 (5 bases). V lost 4 bases to trimming and J lost 7 bases, with 9 bases between them. The CDR3 loop spans 12 amino acids. CDR1 and CDR2 from the germline V gene are SNHLY and FYNNEI. The CDR3 DNA sequence: TGTGCCAGCAGTGTGAGGGAATATACGCAGTATTTT. Residues: CASSVREYTQYF.